These 8 T cell receptor beta chains share one sample of origin, sequenced in a study of cytomegalovirus exposure and HLA in healthy donors. PCR was performed using 60 Vbeta and 13 Jbeta primers. Profiling relied on immunoSEQ multiplex PCR, and the TCRdb table lists in-frame clones only, not all of them. The sample includes 100,000 to 150,000 clones, 55% to 80% seen only once; the top ten take under 2.5%. The material sequenced was PBMCs. Source of these receptors: a woman in her thirties or forties in good health and CMV-seronegative.

The DNA of the CDR3 is TGCGCCAGCAGCCAAGGCGGGAATGCAGATACGCAGTATTTT. It codes for CASSQGGNADTQYF. V and J are TRBV4-3 and TRBJ2-3, with D possibly TRBD2 on 6 matching bases. CDR3 length: 14 residues. Trimming cost V 1 base and J 4 bases, with 9 bases left between them. Per the germline V gene, CDR1 is LGHNA and CDR2 is YSLEER.

V is TRBV29-1 and J is TRBJ2-7; 7 bases are a match to TRBD1. V dropped 4 bases and J dropped 4; count of bases not matched to a gene: 10. CDR1 and CDR2 (germline): SQVTM, ANQGSEA. This CDR3 is built from 14 residues. CDR3 in amino acids: CSVVIGEGAYEQYF. CDR3 coding DNA: TGCAGCGTTGTAATAGGAGAGGGGGCGTACGAGCAGTACTTC.

The V and J genes are TRBV28 and TRBJ1-2; D may be TRBD1 (6 bases). Germline V gene sequence: CDR1 MDHEN, CDR2 SYDVKM. The CDR3 consists of 16 residues. V gave up 8 bases and J gave up 0 bases, with 19 bases separating them. CDR3 bases: TGTGCCAGCGGGTACCCCCTCGGACAGCCTAACTATGGCTACACCTTC. Protein: CASGYPLGQPNYGYTF.

This clone was counted a few times. This chain links TRBV7-9 with TRBJ1-2, with 8 positions matching TRBD1. This CDR3 spans 15 amino acids. Unmatched junction bases numbered 8, after V lost 4 bases and J lost 4 bases. In germline, CDR1 is SEHNR, CDR2 FQNEAQ (reference sequence). CDR3 bases: TGTGCCAGCAGCTCACGACAGGGGCTCGGCTATGGCTACACCTTC. Translation gives CASSSRQGLGYGYTF.

The chain joins TRBV6-1 to TRBJ1-1, with TRBD1 matching 7 bases. The germline CDR1 and CDR2 sequences are MNHNS and SASEGT. V trimming: 6 bases; J trimming: 7 bases; junction bases outside the gene matches: 8. The CDR3 is made up of 13 amino acids. CDR3: CASSWQGVSEAFF. The CDR3 region has the DNA TGTGCCAGCAGCTGGCAGGGGGTGAGTGAAGCTTTCTTT.

V gene TRBV11-2 combines with J gene TRBJ1-1; maybe TRBD1 (5 bases). CDR1 and CDR2 from the germline V gene are SGHAT and FQNNGV. This CDR3 has 14 residues. V was cut by 8 bases and J by 5 bases, with 18 bases left in between. The CDR3 DNA is TGTGCCAGCCTGGATGGGGGGTGGAAAACTGAAGCTTTCTTT. Encoded protein: CASLDGGWKTEAFF.

This clone has only a few counts. The rearrangement links TRBV2 to TRBJ1-1; 10 nucleotides match TRBD1. CDR1 is SNHLY and CDR2 is FYNNEI in the germline V gene. This CDR3 region has 15 residues. V lost 6 bases, J lost 1 base, and 5 bases stayed unmatched. DNA of the CDR3: TGTGCCAGCAGGGGGACAGGGGTAAGGAACACTGAAGCTTTCTTT. Residues: CASRGTGVRNTEAFF.

The chain uses TRBV10-2 and TRBJ2-7, with TRBD2 matching over 8 bases. Germline loops: CDR1 WSHSY, CDR2 SAAADI. CDR3 size: 16 residues. Trimming cost V 3 bases and J 2 bases; bases outside gene matches: 9. This chain's CDR3 is CASSDPIAGSTYEQYF. In nucleotides, the CDR3 is TGCGCCAGCAGTGACCCTATAGCGGGGAGTACCTACGAGCAGTACTTC.